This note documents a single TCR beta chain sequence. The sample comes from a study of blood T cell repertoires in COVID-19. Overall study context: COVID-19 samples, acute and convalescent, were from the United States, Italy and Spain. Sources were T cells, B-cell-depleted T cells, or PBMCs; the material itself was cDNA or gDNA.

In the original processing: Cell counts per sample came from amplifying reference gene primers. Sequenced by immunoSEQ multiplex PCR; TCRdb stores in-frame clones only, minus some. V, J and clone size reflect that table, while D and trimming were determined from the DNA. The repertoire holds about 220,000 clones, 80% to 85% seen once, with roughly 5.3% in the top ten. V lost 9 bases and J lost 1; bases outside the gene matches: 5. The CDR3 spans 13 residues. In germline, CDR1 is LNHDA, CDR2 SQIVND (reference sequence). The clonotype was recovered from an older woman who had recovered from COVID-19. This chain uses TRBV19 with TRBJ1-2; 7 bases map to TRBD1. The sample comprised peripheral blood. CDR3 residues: CASHGTVNYGYTF. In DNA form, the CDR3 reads TGTGCCAGCCACGGGACAGTTAACTATGGCTACACCTTC.